In its sample, the clone carrying this T cell receptor beta chain was seen a few times. Its antigen is not identified. An end of the junction does not agree with germline; a read error may underlie this. These data are taken from a study of blood T cells in healthy people across ages. It was roughly 10 milliliters of peripheral blood that were drawn from each donor. Overall study results and limits: Long-lived donors carried more naive CD4+ cells and greater diversity than aged donors. Possibly, changes in expanded clonotypes were confounded because donor CMV status was unknown.

Combining a sample-barcoded 5' primer with a J-beta primer mix, a second PCR ran for roughly 7 to 11 cycles. TCRdb reprocessed the 5' RACE reads via MiXCR and lists one record per CDR3 protein. The table lists 1.5 million to 2 million distinct CDR3 sequences, 28% of them singletons. What was sequenced was blood. The clonotype originates from a woman in her twenties or thirties in good health.

The CDR3 DNA sequence: TGTGCCAGCAGCGCCCCTACGCCAGGACTAGAACCCAATGAGCAGTTCTTT. This gives the protein CASSAPTPGLEPNEQFF. V usage is TRBV4-2 and J usage is TRBJ2-1; 7 nucleotides match TRBD2. Germline V gene lookup returns CDR1 LGHNA and CDR2 YNFKEQ. CDR3 length: 17 residues.